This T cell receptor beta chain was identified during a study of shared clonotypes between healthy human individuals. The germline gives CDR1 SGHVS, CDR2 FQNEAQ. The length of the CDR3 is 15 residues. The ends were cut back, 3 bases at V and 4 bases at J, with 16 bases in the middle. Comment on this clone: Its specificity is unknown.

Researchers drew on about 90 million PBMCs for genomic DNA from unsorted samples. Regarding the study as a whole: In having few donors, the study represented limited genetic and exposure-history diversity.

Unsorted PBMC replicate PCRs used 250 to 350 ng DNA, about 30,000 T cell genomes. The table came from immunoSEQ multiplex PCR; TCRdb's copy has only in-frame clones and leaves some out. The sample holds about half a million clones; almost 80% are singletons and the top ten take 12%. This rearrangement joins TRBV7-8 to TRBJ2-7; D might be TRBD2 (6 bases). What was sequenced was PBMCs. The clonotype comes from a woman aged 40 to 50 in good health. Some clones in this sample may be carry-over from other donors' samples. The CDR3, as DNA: TGTGCCAGCAGCTTGGCCGGGACTGGGGTTTACGAGCAGTACTTC. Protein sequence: CASSLAGTGVYEQYF.